This T cell receptor (beta chain) was captured in a study of T cell responses to AZD1222 COVID-19 vaccine. Clones were read by immunoSEQ multiplex PCR, and TCRdb kept only the in-frame ones, dropping some. The sample holds about 140,000 clones, 75% to 95% seen once. The CDR3 length is 18 residues. CDR1 and CDR2 (germline): MNHEY, SMNVEV (reference sequence). J was trimmed by 3 bases and V by 4 bases; bases with no gene match: 13. The origin of this receptor is an adult in good health. V is TRBV27 and J is TRBJ2-2; 8 positions agree with TRBD1. Source: peripheral blood, taken on day 0 of AZD1222 vaccination. DNA for the CDR3: TGTGCCAGCAGTTCCCACAGGACAGGGAAATTGTACACCGGGGAGCTGTTTTTT. It codes for CASSSHRTGKLYTGELFF.